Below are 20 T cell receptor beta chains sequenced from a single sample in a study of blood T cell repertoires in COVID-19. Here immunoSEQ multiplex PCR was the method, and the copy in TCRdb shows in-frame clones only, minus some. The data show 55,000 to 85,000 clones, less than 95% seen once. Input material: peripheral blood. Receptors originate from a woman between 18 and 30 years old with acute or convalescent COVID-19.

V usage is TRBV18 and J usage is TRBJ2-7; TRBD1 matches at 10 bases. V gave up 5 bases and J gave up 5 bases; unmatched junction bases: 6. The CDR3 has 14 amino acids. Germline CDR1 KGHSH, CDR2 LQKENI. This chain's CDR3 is CASSATGGMDEQYF. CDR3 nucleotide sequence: TGTGCCAGCTCAGCGACAGGGGGCATGGACGAGCAGTACTTC.

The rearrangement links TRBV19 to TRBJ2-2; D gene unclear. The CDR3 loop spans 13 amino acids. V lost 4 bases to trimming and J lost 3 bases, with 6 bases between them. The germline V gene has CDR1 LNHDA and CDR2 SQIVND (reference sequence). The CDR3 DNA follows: TGTGCCAGTAGTAGGCATGACACCGGGGAGCTGTTTTTT. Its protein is CASSRHDTGELFF.

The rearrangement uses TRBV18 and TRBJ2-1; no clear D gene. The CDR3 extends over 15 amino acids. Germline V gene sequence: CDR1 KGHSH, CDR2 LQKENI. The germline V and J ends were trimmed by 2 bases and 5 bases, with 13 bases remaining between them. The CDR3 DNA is TGTGCCAGCTCACCAAACTCGCGAAATGACAATGAGCAGTTCTTC. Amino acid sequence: CASSPNSRNDNEQFF.

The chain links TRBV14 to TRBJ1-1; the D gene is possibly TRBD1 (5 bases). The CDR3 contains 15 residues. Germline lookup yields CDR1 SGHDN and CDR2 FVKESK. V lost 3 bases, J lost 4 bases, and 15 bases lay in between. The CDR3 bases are TGTGCCAGCAGCCAGCGGAGGGGTGGGCTCACTGAAGCTTTCTTT. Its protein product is CASSQRRGGLTEAFF.

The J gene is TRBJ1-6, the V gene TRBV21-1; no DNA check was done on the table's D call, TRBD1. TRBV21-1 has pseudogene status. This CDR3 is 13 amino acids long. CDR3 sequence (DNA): TGTGCCAGCAGCACCAAACAGAATTCACCCCTCCACTTT. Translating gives CASSTKQNSPLHF.

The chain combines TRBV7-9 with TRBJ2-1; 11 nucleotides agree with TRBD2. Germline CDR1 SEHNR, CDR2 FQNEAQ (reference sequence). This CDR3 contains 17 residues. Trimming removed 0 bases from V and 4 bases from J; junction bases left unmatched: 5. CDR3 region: CASSLAPLAGDYNEQFF. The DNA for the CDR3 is TGTGCCAGCAGCTTAGCCCCACTAGCGGGGGATTACAATGAGCAGTTCTTC.

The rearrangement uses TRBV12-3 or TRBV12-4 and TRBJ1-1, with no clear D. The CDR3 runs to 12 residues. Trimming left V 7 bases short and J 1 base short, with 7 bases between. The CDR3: CASTKQNTEAFF. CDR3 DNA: TGTGCCAGCACGAAGCAGAACACTGAAGCTTTCTTT.

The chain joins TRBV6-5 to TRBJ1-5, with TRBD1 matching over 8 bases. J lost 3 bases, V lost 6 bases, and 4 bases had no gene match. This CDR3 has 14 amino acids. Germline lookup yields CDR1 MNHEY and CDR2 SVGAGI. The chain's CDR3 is CASRPGGPNQPQHF. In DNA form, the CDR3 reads TGTGCCAGCAGACCAGGGGGCCCCAATCAGCCCCAGCATTTT.

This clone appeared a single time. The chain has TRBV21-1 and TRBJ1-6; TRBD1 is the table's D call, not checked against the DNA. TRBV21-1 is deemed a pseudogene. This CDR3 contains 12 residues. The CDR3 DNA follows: TGTGCCAGCAGCGGGCAGATTTCACCCCTCCACTTT. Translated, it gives CASSGQISPLHF.

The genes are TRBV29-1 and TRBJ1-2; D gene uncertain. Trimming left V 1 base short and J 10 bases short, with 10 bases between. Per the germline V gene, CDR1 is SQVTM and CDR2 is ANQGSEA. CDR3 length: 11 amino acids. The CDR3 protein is CSVEANRNYTF. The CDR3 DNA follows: TGCAGCGTTGAAGCTAACCGAAACTACACCTTC.

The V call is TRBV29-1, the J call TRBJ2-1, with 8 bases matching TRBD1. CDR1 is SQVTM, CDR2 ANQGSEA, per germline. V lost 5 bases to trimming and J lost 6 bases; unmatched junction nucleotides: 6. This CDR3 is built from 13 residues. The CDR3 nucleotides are TGCAGCGTTACATTGGACAGGGCCAATGAGCAGTTCTTC. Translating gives CSVTLDRANEQFF.

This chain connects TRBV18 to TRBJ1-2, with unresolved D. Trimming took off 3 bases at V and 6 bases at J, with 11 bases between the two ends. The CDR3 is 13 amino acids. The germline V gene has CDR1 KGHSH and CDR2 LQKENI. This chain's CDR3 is CASSPSAGDGYTF. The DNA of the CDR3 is TGTGCCAGCTCACCGAGCGCCGGTGATGGCTACACCTTC.

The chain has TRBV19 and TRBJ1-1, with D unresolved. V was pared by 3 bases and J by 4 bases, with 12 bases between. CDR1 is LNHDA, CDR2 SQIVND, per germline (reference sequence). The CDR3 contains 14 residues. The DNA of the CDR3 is TGTGCCAGTAGTATTCTTAGCCGGGGCACTGAAGCTTTCTTT. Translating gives CASSILSRGTEAFF.

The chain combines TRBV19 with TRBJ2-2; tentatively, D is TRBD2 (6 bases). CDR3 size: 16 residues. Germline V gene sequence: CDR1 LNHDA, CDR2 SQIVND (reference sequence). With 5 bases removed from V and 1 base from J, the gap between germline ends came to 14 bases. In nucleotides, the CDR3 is TGTGCCAGTAGTTTCCGAGCGGGCATGAACACCGGGGAGCTGTTTTTT. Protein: CASSFRAGMNTGELFF.

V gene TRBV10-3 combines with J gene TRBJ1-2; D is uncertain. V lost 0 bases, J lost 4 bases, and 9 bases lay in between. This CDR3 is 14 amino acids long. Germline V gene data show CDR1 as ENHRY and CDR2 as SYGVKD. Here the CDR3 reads CAISESPVTYGYTF. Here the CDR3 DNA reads TGTGCCATCAGTGAGTCCCCGGTTACCTATGGCTACACCTTC.

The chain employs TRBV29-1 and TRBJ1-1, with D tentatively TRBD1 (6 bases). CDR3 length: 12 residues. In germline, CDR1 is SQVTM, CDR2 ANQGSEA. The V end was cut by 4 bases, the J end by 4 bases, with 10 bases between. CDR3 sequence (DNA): TGCAGCGTTGGGAGGGGGGGCACTGAAGCTTTCTTT. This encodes CSVGRGGTEAFF.

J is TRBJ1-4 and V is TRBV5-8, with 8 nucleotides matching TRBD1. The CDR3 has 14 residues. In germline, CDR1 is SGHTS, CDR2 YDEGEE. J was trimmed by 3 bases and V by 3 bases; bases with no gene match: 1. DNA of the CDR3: TGTGCCAGCAGCTCGGACAGGGCTAATGAAAAACTGTTTTTT. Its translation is CASSSDRANEKLFF.

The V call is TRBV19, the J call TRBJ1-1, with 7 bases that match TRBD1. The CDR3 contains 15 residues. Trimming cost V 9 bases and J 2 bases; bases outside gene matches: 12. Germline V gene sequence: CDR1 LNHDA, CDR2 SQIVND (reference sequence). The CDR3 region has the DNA TGTGCCAGCAGACAGGGCCACGGGCGCAACACTGAAGCTTTCTTT. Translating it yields CASRQGHGRNTEAFF.

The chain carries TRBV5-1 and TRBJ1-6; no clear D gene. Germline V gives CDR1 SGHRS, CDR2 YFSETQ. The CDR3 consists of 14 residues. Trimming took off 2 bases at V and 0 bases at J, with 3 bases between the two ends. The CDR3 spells CASSFNSYNSPLHF. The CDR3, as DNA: TGCGCCAGCAGCTTCAACTCCTATAATTCACCCCTCCACTTT.

In DNA, the CDR3 is TGTGCCAGCAGACGACTAGCGCACTCCTACAATGAGCAGTTCTTC. Its translation: CASRRLAHSYNEQFF. This sequence joins TRBV7-2 and TRBJ2-1, with 8 bases fitting TRBD2. The trim removed 6 bases at V and 0 bases at J, leaving 4 bases unmatched. Germline V lookup: CDR1 SGHTA, CDR2 FQGNSA. CDR3 length equals 15 residues.